Following are 18 T cell receptor beta chains from one sample sequenced in a study of shared clonotypes between healthy human individuals. CD45RO-negative, CCR7-selected cells formed the naive CD8 fraction, which excluded terminally differentiated effector memory CD45RA+ cells. Profiled with immunoSEQ multiplex PCR; TCRdb holds only in-frame clones, not every one. The table has approximately 2,200,000 clones, roughly 91% seen once. The sample was naive CD8+ T cells from PBMCs. These receptors were collected from a man between 18 and 29 years old in good health. Some clones in this sample may be carry-over from other donors' samples.

A note on this clone: This sample also contains other DNA sequences that code for the same CDR3. The V gene is TRBV29-1, the J gene TRBJ1-2; 10 positions agree with TRBD1. V trimming: 7 bases; J trimming: 6 bases; junction bases outside the gene matches: 2. The CDR3 is 11 amino acids. Germline V lookup: CDR1 SQVTM, CDR2 ANQGSEA. CDR3 protein: CSAGTGDGYTF. CDR3 nucleotides: TGCAGCGCAGGGACAGGGGATGGCTACACCTTC.

Note on this clone: In the same sample, other DNA sequences code for this CDR3. The gene calls are TRBV27 and TRBJ2-2; no clear D gene. The CDR3 spans 13 residues. Between the trimmed V and J ends, which lost 3 bases and 2 bases, there was a span of 4 bases. Germline V lookup: CDR1 MNHEY, CDR2 SMNVEV (reference sequence). Here the CDR3 DNA reads TGTGCCAGCAGTTTTAGAAACACCGGGGAGCTGTTTTTT. Encoded protein: CASSFRNTGELFF.

The sample holds one count of this clone. The chain combines TRBV5-6 with TRBJ2-2, with D unresolved. This CDR3 is 14 amino acids long. Per the germline V gene, CDR1 is SGHDT and CDR2 is YYEEEE. V was trimmed by 1 base and J by 1 base, leaving 5 bases between them. CDR3 nucleotide sequence: TGTGCCAGCAGCTTGTCCGTGAACACCGGGGAGCTGTTTTTT. This sequence encodes CASSLSVNTGELFF.

As regards this clone: Other DNA sequences in the sample encode the same CDR3. This rearrangement joins TRBV7-2 to TRBJ2-2; 8 bases align to TRBD1. V was clipped by 5 bases and J by 6 bases; unmatched bases: 2. CDR3 length equals 13 residues. The germline CDR1 and CDR2 sequences are SGHTA and FQGNSA. This chain's CDR3 is CASSRTGPGELFF. DNA for the CDR3: TGTGCCAGCAGCCGGACAGGGCCCGGGGAGCTGTTTTTT.

A few counts support this clone. Distinct nucleotide sequences in the sample also encode this CDR3. This chain links TRBV9 with TRBJ1-1, with D tentatively TRBD1 (6 bases). CDR1 SGDLS and CDR2 YYNGEE come from the germline V gene. Trimming cost V 3 bases and J 2 bases, with 8 bases left between them. The CDR3 extends over 13 amino acids. The CDR3 region has the DNA TGTGCCAGCAGCGAGGGGGGCAACACTGAAGCTTTCTTT. Its translation is CASSEGGNTEAFF.

This sequence joins TRBV27 and TRBJ2-1, with 8 bases identical to TRBD2. The CDR3 is 16 residues long. V lost 2 bases, J lost 8 bases, and 11 bases stayed unmatched. Germline lookup yields CDR1 MNHEY and CDR2 SMNVEV (reference sequence). The CDR3 reads CASSLRLATTVDEQFF. The CDR3 nucleotides are TGTGCCAGCAGTTTAAGACTAGCGACAACAGTAGATGAGCAGTTCTTC.

Only one count was recorded for this clone. Other DNA sequences within the sample encode an identical CDR3. V and J are TRBV25-1 and TRBJ2-5, with 7 positions matching TRBD1. This CDR3 has 13 residues. CDR1 is MGHDK and CDR2 is SYGVNS in the germline V gene. V dropped 3 bases and J dropped 3; count of bases not matched to a gene: 1. The CDR3 nucleotides are TGTGCCAGCAGTGATGACAGGGAAGAGACCCAGTACTTC. Amino acids: CASSDDREETQYF.

This clone is a singleton in its sample. The chain couples TRBV2 to TRBJ2-5; unclear D gene. Trimming stripped 1 base from V and 1 base from J, with 7 bases between. The CDR3 covers 14 residues. CDR1 and CDR2 from the germline V gene are SNHLY and FYNNEI. The CDR3 is CASSEDGPQETQYF. The CDR3 bases are TGTGCCAGCAGTGAAGATGGGCCCCAAGAGACCCAGTACTTC.

V and J are TRBV5-1 and TRBJ2-3; D possibly corresponds to TRBD1 (5 bases). This CDR3 comprises 14 residues. Trimming stripped 7 bases from V and 2 bases from J, with 14 bases between. CDR1 SGHRS and CDR2 YFSETQ come from the germline V gene. CDR3 coding DNA: TGCGCCAGCCGCAGGGTCAGCATCACAGATACGCAGTATTTT. Protein product: CASRRVSITDTQYF.

The V gene is TRBV6-1, the J gene TRBJ2-1; no clear D. CDR3 size: 15 residues. The V end was cut by 1 base, the J end by 4 bases, with 11 bases between. Germline CDR1 and CDR2: MNHNS and SASEGT. This chain's CDR3 is CASSEGRRGYNEQFF. The CDR3 DNA sequence: TGTGCCAGCAGTGAAGGCCGGCGCGGATACAATGAGCAGTTCTTC.

V usage is TRBV27 and J usage is TRBJ2-7; possible D gene TRBD1, 6 bases. Germline-derived CDR1 and CDR2 are MNHEY and SMNVEV (reference sequence). The CDR3 totals 15 residues. Trimming took off 3 bases at V and 3 bases at J, with 15 bases between the two ends. CDR3 coding DNA: TGTGCCAGCAGTTTTGCTAGCTGGGGACACTACGAGCAGTACTTC. Translated: CASSFASWGHYEQYF.

The chain joins TRBV16 to TRBJ2-1; TRBD1 is a possible D gene (5 bases). Germline CDR1 is KGHSY and CDR2 is FQNENV. Trimming removed 4 bases at V and 0 bases at J, with 16 bases between. The CDR3 loop spans 17 amino acids. The CDR3 DNA is TGTGCCAGCAGCCCAGACCGAAAGCAGGGCTCCTACAATGAGCAGTTCTTC. The encoded protein is CASSPDRKQGSYNEQFF.

This clone was detected once. The rearrangement uses TRBV12-5 and TRBJ2-7, with TRBD2 matching 11 bases. The V gene's germline CDR1 is LGHNT and CDR2 FRNRAP. The CDR3 has 19 residues. J was trimmed by 5 bases and V by 6 bases; bases with no gene match: 21. The CDR3 nucleotides are TGTGCTAGTGGCCTCGCCCGGGACACAGGTTTACTAGCGGGAGACGAGCAGTACTTC. Amino acid sequence: CASGLARDTGLLAGDEQYF.

This chain links TRBV13 with TRBJ2-1; 7 nucleotides align to TRBD2. Germline V gene data show CDR1 as PRHDT and CDR2 as FYEKMQ (reference sequence). V lost 5 bases and J lost 3; bases outside the gene matches: 10. The CDR3 length is 16 residues. CDR3 DNA: TGTGCCAGCAGCCCCCTCCGGGACTACATCTACAATGAGCAGTTCTTC. Translating gives CASSPLRDYIYNEQFF. The variable domain in full, with the rest retrieved from reference TRBV13 and TRBJ2-1, is AAGVIQSPRHLIKEKRETATLKCYPIPRHDTVYWYQQGPGQDPQFLISFYEKMQSDKGSIPDRFSAQQFSDYHSELNMSSLELGDSALYFCASSPLRDYIYNEQFFGPGTRLTVL.

The chain employs TRBV9 and TRBJ2-1, with 7 bases aligning to TRBD2. The CDR3 contains 16 residues. Looked up from germline, CDR1 is SGDLS and CDR2 is YYNGEE. Trimming at V came to 0 bases and at J to 0 bases, leaving 3 bases not matched to a gene. Here the CDR3 reads CASSVGRTSSYNEQFF. CDR3 nucleotide sequence: TGTGCCAGCAGCGTAGGAAGGACTAGCTCCTACAATGAGCAGTTCTTC.

The table lists this clone with a count of one. The chain recombines TRBV11-2 with TRBJ2-7, with D possibly matching TRBD2 (5 bases). CDR1 is SGHAT and CDR2 is FQNNGV in the germline V gene. The CDR3 totals 14 residues. The germline V and J ends were trimmed by 5 bases and 0 bases, with 11 bases remaining between them. CDR3 amino acids: CASSAPGSSYEQYF. As DNA, the CDR3 is TGTGCCAGCAGCGCCCCGGGATCCTCCTACGAGCAGTACTTC.

The V gene is TRBV7-9, the J gene TRBJ1-3; the D is unclear. This CDR3 contains 17 residues. CDR1 is SEHNR, CDR2 FQNEAQ, per germline (reference sequence). The V gene lost 4 bases and the J gene lost 0 bases, with 16 bases spanning the gap. The CDR3 bases are TGTGCCAGCAGCTCCTACGCAGGTCTTACCTCTGGAAACACCATATATTTT. This translates into CASSSYAGLTSGNTIYF. The full variable domain, with the rest looked up from reference TRBV7-9 and TRBJ1-3, is DTGVSQNPRHKITKRGQNVTFRCDPISEHNRLYWYRQTLGQGPEFLTYFQNEAQLEKSRLLSDRFSAERPKGSFSTLEIQRTEQGDSAMYLCASSSYAGLTSGNTIYFGEGSWLTVV.

This chain joins TRBV7-6 and TRBJ1-1; possible D gene TRBD1, 6 bases. The CDR3 covers 14 residues. The V gene lost 4 bases and the J gene lost 5 bases, with 14 bases spanning the gap. Germline CDR1 reads SGHVS; CDR2 reads FNYEAQ. CDR3 sequence (DNA): TGTGCCAGCAGCTCAAGACCTCAGGGGACTGAAGCTTTCTTT. Translating it yields CASSSRPQGTEAFF.